This T cell receptor (beta chain) was profiled in a study of T cell responses to AZD1222 COVID-19 vaccine. General study findings and limits: Recipients of two AZD1222 doses showed rising Spike-specific TCR breadth and depth.

Clones were read by immunoSEQ multiplex PCR, and TCRdb kept only the in-frame ones, dropping some. The data show more than 95,000 clones, around nine tenths seen once. A note on this clone: Its antigen is as yet unknown.

The receptor was derived from an adult who received the MenACWY meningococcal vaccine as a control. Specimen: peripheral blood, collected 28 days after the second dose of the MenACWY control vaccine.

The CDR3: CASSAETGGNTEAFF. The CDR3 nucleotides are TGTGCCAGCAGTGCTGAGACAGGGGGGAACACTGAAGCTTTCTTT. The chain recombines TRBV2 with TRBJ1-1, with 9 bases fitting TRBD1. Germline V gene data show CDR1 as SNHLY and CDR2 as FYNNEI. The trim removed 4 bases at V and 1 base at J, leaving 4 bases unmatched. This CDR3 is built from 15 residues. The full variable domain, with the rest looked up from reference TRBV2 and TRBJ1-1, is EPEVTQTPSHQVTQMGQEVILRCVPISNHLYFYWYRQILGQKVEFLVSFYNNEISEKSEIFDDQFSVERPDGSNFTLKIRSTKLEDSAMYFCASSAETGGNTEAFFGQGTRLTVV.